This T cell receptor beta chain was retrieved from a study of beta chain features in type 1 diabetes. The authors reverse transcribed all of the isolated RNA, so sequencing captured expressed TCRB transcripts. Generated by immunoSEQ multiplex PCR, the TCRdb table keeps only in-frame clones and is missing some. The sample consists of more than 130,000 clones, less than 9% of them appearing once. Germline lookup yields CDR1 SGHRS and CDR2 YFSETQ. With 2 bases clipped from V and 1 base from J, the junction kept 3 bases outside the gene matches. This CDR3 is 15 amino acids long. The receptor comes from a woman aged 30 to 39 in good health. The rearrangement uses TRBV5-1 and TRBJ2-3; 8 nucleotides match TRBD2. Sequencing used central memory CD4+ T cells from blood. In DNA form, the CDR3 reads TGCGCCAGCAGCTTAGCAGCGGGAGGCACAGATACGCAGTATTTT. This encodes CASSLAAGGTDTQYF.